This passage covers 27 T cell receptor beta chains from one sample sequenced in a study of cytomegalovirus exposure and HLA in healthy donors. PCR was performed using 60 Vbeta and 13 Jbeta primers. TCRdb keeps only in-frame clones here, not all; method: immunoSEQ multiplex PCR. Its table records 65,000 to 90,000 clones. Input material: PBMCs. These receptors were collected from a female donor in good health and CMV-seropositive.

The chain uses TRBV27 and TRBJ1-2; the match to TRBD1 covers 7 bases. The CDR3 totals 14 residues. The V gene's germline CDR1 is MNHEY and CDR2 SMNVEV (reference sequence). V shed 3 bases, J shed 8 bases, and the junction held 9 bases outside the gene matches. The CDR3 DNA reads as TGTGCCAGCAGTTTCTCATGGGACAGTCAAGGCTACACCTTC. Amino acid sequence: CASSFSWDSQGYTF.

The chain employs TRBV7-2 and TRBJ1-2; perhaps TRBD1 as D (6 bases). The germline CDR1 and CDR2 sequences are SGHTA and FQGNSA. This CDR3 is 15 amino acids long. The V gene lost 4 bases and the J gene lost 8 bases, with 20 bases spanning the gap. The CDR3, as DNA: TGTGCCAGCAGCTCCGGGTTCGGCAGGGGCGGAGGCTACACCTTC. Translated, it gives CASSSGFGRGGGYTF.

This rearrangement joins TRBV7-9 to TRBJ1-1; 7 bases align to TRBD1. V lost 7 bases to trimming and J lost 2 bases; unmatched junction nucleotides: 10. Germline CDR1 is SEHNR and CDR2 is FQNEAQ (reference sequence). This CDR3 has 15 residues. The CDR3, as DNA: TGTGCCAGCACAGACAGGGTGCTCGGTAACACTGAAGCTTTCTTT. Protein sequence: CASTDRVLGNTEAFF.

V usage is TRBV28 and J usage is TRBJ1-5; TRBD1 is a possible D gene (6 bases). V gave up 8 bases and J gave up 4 bases, with 12 bases separating them. Looked up from germline, CDR1 is MDHEN and CDR2 is SYDVKM. This CDR3 region has 13 residues. The CDR3 coding sequence is TGTGCCAGCTGGACAGAAGTAAATCAGCCCCAGCATTTT. It codes for CASWTEVNQPQHF.

The J gene is TRBJ1-1, the V gene TRBV2, with 8 bases matching TRBD1. The junction had 7 bases not matched to a gene; V was cut back by 3 bases and J by 7 bases. The CDR3 contains 14 residues. Looked up from germline, CDR1 is SNHLY and CDR2 is FYNNEI. The CDR3 sequence is CASSDRTGILEAFF. The DNA of the CDR3 is TGTGCCAGCAGTGACCGGACAGGGATCCTTGAAGCTTTCTTT. Full variable domain (outside the CDR3, taken from reference TRBV2 and TRBJ1-1): EPEVTQTPSHQVTQMGQEVILRCVPISNHLYFYWYRQILGQKVEFLVSFYNNEISEKSEIFDDQFSVERPDGSNFTLKIRSTKLEDSAMYFCASSDRTGILEAFFGQGTRLTVV.

The V and J genes are TRBV29-1 and TRBJ2-1; 7 bases are a match to TRBD2. The CDR3 is 15 amino acids. J was trimmed by 5 bases and V by 5 bases; bases with no gene match: 12. Germline V gene data show CDR1 as SQVTM and CDR2 as ANQGSEA. The CDR3 DNA is TGCAGCGTTCTCGGAAGCGGGACTTACGACAATGAGCAGTTCTTC. Encoded protein: CSVLGSGTYDNEQFF.

The V gene is TRBV10-3, the J gene TRBJ2-3; TRBD2 aligns across 7 bases. This CDR3 is built from 16 residues. The trim removed 3 bases at V and 1 base at J, leaving 7 bases unmatched. Germline V gene data show CDR1 as ENHRY and CDR2 as SYGVKD. CDR3 loop: CAISDPAGEGTDTQYF. In DNA, the CDR3 is TGTGCCATCAGTGATCCCGCGGGAGAGGGCACAGATACGCAGTATTTT.

The chain combines TRBV19 with TRBJ1-5; D remains ambiguous. This CDR3 region has 14 residues. Trimming removed 6 bases at V and 6 bases at J, with 15 bases between. Looked up from germline, CDR1 is LNHDA and CDR2 is SQIVND (reference sequence). CDR3 loop: CASSSTTVAQPQHF. CDR3 DNA: TGTGCCAGTAGCTCGACAACCGTTGCTCAGCCCCAGCATTTT.

By frequency, this clone registers medium-sized (0.01 to 0.1%). DNA of the CDR3: TGTGCCAGCAGTGTAGCGGCTAGCACAGATACGCAGTATTTT. It yields the protein CASSVAASTDTQYF. The V gene is TRBV6-4, the J gene TRBJ2-3; maybe TRBD2 (6 bases). V lost 4 bases to trimming and J lost 0 bases, with 8 bases between them. Germline V gene data show CDR1 as MRHNA and CDR2 as SNTAGT. CDR3 size: 14 residues.

V usage is TRBV5-1 and J usage is TRBJ2-1; the match to TRBD1 covers 8 bases. Trimming at V came to 2 bases and at J to 4 bases, leaving 11 bases not matched to a gene. This CDR3 comprises 17 residues. Germline-derived CDR1 and CDR2 are SGHRS and YFSETQ. CDR3 amino acids: CASSFYRGFGIYNEQFF. The CDR3 DNA follows: TGCGCCAGCAGCTTTTACAGGGGGTTCGGCATATACAATGAGCAGTTCTTC.

This chain joins TRBV4-3 and TRBJ2-1; 10 bases align to TRBD2. Germline V gene lookup returns CDR1 LGHNA and CDR2 YSLEER. The CDR3 extends over 14 amino acids. J lost 10 bases, V lost 0 bases, and 3 bases had no gene match. CDR3 nucleotide sequence: TGCGCCAGCAGCCAAGATCCACTAGCGGGGGAGCAGTTCTTC. Translating gives CASSQDPLAGEQFF.

This chain uses TRBV6-1 with TRBJ2-6; D unclear. This CDR3 has 14 residues. V gave up 2 bases and J gave up 0 bases, with 2 bases separating them. Germline V lookup: CDR1 MNHNS, CDR2 SASEGT. Here the CDR3 DNA reads TGTGCCAGCAGTGAACTCTCTGGGGCCAACGTCCTGACTTTC. Its protein product is CASSELSGANVLTF.

The chain couples TRBV6-5 to TRBJ2-7, with a tentative D call TRBD1 (7 bases). The CDR3 is 14 residues long. Germline CDR1 reads MNHEY; CDR2 reads SVGAGI. The V end was cut by 6 bases, the J end by 5 bases, with 17 bases between. The CDR3 loop is CASSQTGRRNEQYF. DNA for the CDR3: TGTGCCAGCAGCCAGACAGGGAGGCGCAACGAGCAGTACTTC.

The chain recombines TRBV28 with TRBJ2-6, with TRBD1 as a possible D gene (6 bases). Germline lookup yields CDR1 MDHEN and CDR2 SYDVKM. This CDR3 has 14 amino acids. Trimming removed 5 bases at V and 8 bases at J, with 13 bases between. In DNA form, the CDR3 reads TGTGCCAGCAGTATCGGACAGCCGCCCAACGTCCTGACTTTC. Translation gives CASSIGQPPNVLTF.

This chain links TRBV2 with TRBJ1-1; perhaps TRBD1 as D (5 bases). The V gene lost 9 bases and the J gene lost 4 bases, with 9 bases spanning the gap. This CDR3 spans 11 amino acids. Germline CDR1 reads SNHLY; CDR2 reads FYNNEI. The CDR3 protein is CARSRVTEAFF. The CDR3 nucleotides are TGTGCCAGAAGCAGGGTCACTGAAGCTTTCTTT. The full variable domain, completed using reference TRBV2 and TRBJ1-1, is EPEVTQTPSHQVTQMGQEVILRCVPISNHLYFYWYRQILGQKVEFLVSFYNNEISEKSEIFDDQFSVERPDGSNFTLKIRSTKLEDSAMYFCARSRVTEAFFGQGTRLTVV.

The rearrangement links TRBV9 to TRBJ2-5; 8 nucleotides match TRBD1. J was trimmed by 2 bases and V by 3 bases; bases with no gene match: 3. The CDR3 length is 14 residues. Per the germline V gene, CDR1 is SGDLS and CDR2 is YYNGEE. The CDR3 coding sequence is TGTGCCAGCAGCGAGACAGGGGATCAAGAGACCCAGTACTTC. Translation: CASSETGDQETQYF.

J is TRBJ2-7 and V is TRBV11-2; 7 bases map to TRBD2. CDR1 and CDR2 (germline): SGHAT, FQNNGV. This CDR3 is 15 amino acids long. V lost 1 base, J lost 3 bases, and 6 bases stayed unmatched. This chain's CDR3 is CASSLGGSGYYEQYF. CDR3 DNA: TGTGCCAGCAGCTTAGGGGGTAGCGGGTACTACGAGCAGTACTTC.

The chain recombines TRBV28 with TRBJ1-2; D not resolved. Deletions cut 4 bases from V and 9 bases from J, with 12 bases between. This CDR3 region has 12 residues. The germline V gene has CDR1 MDHEN and CDR2 SYDVKM. In nucleotides, the CDR3 is TGTGCCAGCAGTTCCCCCCCTTACAGCTACACCTTC. Amino acid sequence: CASSSPPYSYTF.

The chain combines TRBV10-1 with TRBJ1-5, with 10 bases lining up with TRBD1. The CDR3 has 16 amino acids. With V trimmed by 6 bases and J by 4 bases, 9 bases remained unmatched. Germline CDR1 reads WNHNN; CDR2 reads SYGVQD (reference sequence). In DNA, the CDR3 is TGCGCCAGCAGAGCTCGGTGGGGACAGGGGAATCAGCCCCAGCATTTT. It yields the protein CASRARWGQGNQPQHF.

The chain carries TRBV29-1 and TRBJ2-7; D call uncertain. Germline V gene sequence: CDR1 SQVTM, CDR2 ANQGSEA. V lost 6 bases and J lost 5, with 8 bases in between. The CDR3 has 10 residues. CDR3 sequence reads: CSVRVDEQYF. The CDR3 DNA reads TGCAGCGTCCGCGTCGACGAGCAGTACTTC.

The chain uses TRBV4-3 and TRBJ2-1; D is unclear. The CDR3 runs 16 residues. The V end lost 0 bases, the J end lost 1 base, and 10 bases lay between the germline ends. Germline CDR1 LGHNA, CDR2 YSLEER. The CDR3 DNA reads TGCGCCAGCAGCCAAGATACGGCAGGATCCTACAATGAGCAGTTCTTC. As protein: CASSQDTAGSYNEQFF.

The gene calls are TRBV6-1 and TRBJ2-7; D might be TRBD1 (6 bases). Germline V CDR1 and CDR2: MNHNS, SASEGT. The CDR3 loop spans 15 amino acids. V lost 4 bases and J lost 3, with 16 bases in between. CDR3 sequence reads: CASSGGHGEGYEQYF. In DNA form, the CDR3 reads TGTGCCAGCAGTGGGGGACATGGAGAAGGCTACGAGCAGTACTTC.

This chain uses TRBV5-8 with TRBJ2-7; D gene uncertain. Trimming cost V 2 bases and J 6 bases, with 9 bases left between them. The CDR3 length is 12 residues. In germline, CDR1 is SGHTS, CDR2 YDEGEE. CDR3 sequence: CASSFLAREQYF. CDR3 DNA: TGTGCCAGCAGCTTCTTGGCACGCGAGCAGTACTTC.

V and J are TRBV18 and TRBJ1-4; D may be TRBD1 (6 bases). This CDR3 has 15 residues. Trimming stripped 3 bases from V and 7 bases from J, with 15 bases between. CDR1 and CDR2 from the germline V gene are KGHSH and LQKENI. CDR3 region: CASSPLSGGGEKLFF. The CDR3 coding sequence is TGTGCCAGCTCACCCCTCTCGGGGGGCGGTGAAAAACTGTTTTTT. The full variable domain, in which reference TRBV18 and TRBJ1-4 provide the parts outside the CDR3, is NAGVMQNPRHLVRRRGQEARLRCSPMKGHSHVYWYRQLPEEGLKFMVYLQKENIIDESGMPKERFSAEFPKEGPSILRIQQVVRGDSAAYFCASSPLSGGGEKLFFGSGTQLSVL.

The chain carries TRBV7-2 and TRBJ2-1; 11 bases line up with TRBD2. The CDR3 contains 15 residues. CDR1 is SGHTA, CDR2 FQGNSA, per germline. The V and J ends lost 4 bases and 4 bases, in that order; junction bases with no gene match: 3. This CDR3 reads CASSSLAGGYNEQFF. For the CDR3, the DNA is TGTGCCAGCAGCTCGCTAGCGGGAGGTTACAATGAGCAGTTCTTC.

The DNA for the CDR3 is TGCGCCAGCACCCCCGGGACAAGAAACACCGGGGAGCTGTTTTTT. As protein: CASTPGTRNTGELFF. The chain is built from TRBV5-1 and TRBJ2-2; tentatively, D is TRBD1 (6 bases). V was pared by 6 bases and J by 2 bases, with 14 bases between. The CDR3 is made up of 15 amino acids. The germline gives CDR1 SGHRS, CDR2 YFSETQ.

The chain joins TRBV2 to TRBJ1-1, with no clear D. The CDR3 has 12 residues. Trimming took off 6 bases at V and 3 bases at J, with 8 bases between the two ends. The germline V gene has CDR1 SNHLY and CDR2 FYNNEI. The CDR3 loop reads CASSSTYTEAFF. The DNA of the CDR3 is TGTGCCAGCAGCTCCACATACACTGAAGCTTTCTTT.